The present TCR beta chain was sequenced within a study of identical twins. TCRdb redid the calling of the 5' RACE reads with MiXCR, one entry per CDR3 protein. The sample records 550,000 to 800,000 distinct CDR3 sequences, 7.1% being singletons. The trim removed 7 bases at V and 3 bases at J, leaving 12 bases unmatched. Per the germline V gene, CDR1 is SQVTM and CDR2 is ANQGSEA. CDR3 size: 16 residues. These data were likewise used in another study, on yellow fever vaccine responses in identical twins.

J is TRBJ2-3 and V is TRBV29-1; TRBD2 matches 11 bases. What was sequenced was PBMCs. The clonotype originates from a woman aged 18-29 years in good health. This CDR3 is CSDGAASGRLTDTQYF. The DNA for the CDR3 is TGCAGCGACGGCGCCGCTAGCGGGAGGCTGACAGATACGCAGTATTTT.